The 14 T cell receptor beta chains below all came from one sample that was sequenced in a study of blood T cell repertoires in COVID-19. Sequenced by immunoSEQ multiplex PCR; TCRdb stores in-frame clones only, minus some. The repertoire consists of fewer than 90,000 clones, with around 74% occurring once and the leading ten covering under 15%. Material: peripheral blood. These receptors came from a man between 60 and 75 years old with COVID-19, enrolled during active disease.

The rearrangement uses TRBV10-3 and TRBJ2-3; no firm D call. Trimming took 3 bases from V and 6 from J, leaving 19 bases between them. The CDR3 sequence is 16 residues long. Germline assignment: CDR1 ENHRY and CDR2 SYGVKD. The CDR3 DNA sequence: TGTGCCATCAGTGATAATAGGCGGTCCGTTGGCGATACGCAGTATTTT. This encodes CAISDNRRSVGDTQYF.

The V and J genes are TRBV6-5 and TRBJ2-7; D gene unclear. Trimming pared 0 bases from V and 3 bases from J, leaving 12 bases between. The CDR3 is 15 amino acids. From germline, CDR1 is MNHEY and CDR2 SVGAGI. The CDR3 region has the DNA TGTGCCAGCAGTTACTCGAAACAGTTTGGCTACGAGCAGTACTTC. This translates into CASSYSKQFGYEQYF.

The chain employs TRBV6-5 and TRBJ2-7, with D perhaps TRBD1 (6 bases). Trimming pared 5 bases from V and 7 bases from J, leaving 15 bases between. The length of the CDR3 is 13 residues. CDR1 is MNHEY, CDR2 SVGAGI, per germline. For the CDR3, the DNA is TGTGCCAGCAGTCCTATGGGGGCGGGTGAGCAGTACTTC. Translated: CASSPMGAGEQYF.

This chain links TRBV5-1 with TRBJ2-1, with D perhaps matching TRBD2 (5 bases). The germline CDR1 and CDR2 sequences are SGHRS and YFSETQ. CDR3 length equals 16 residues. V lost 1 base and J 10 bases, leaving 21 bases between the germline ends. The CDR3 sequence: CASSLWSPTVGVEQFF. The CDR3 nucleotides are TGCGCCAGCAGCTTGTGGTCTCCCACGGTGGGAGTAGAGCAGTTCTTC.

This clone was observed a handful of times. In the same sample, other DNA sequences code for this CDR3. The V gene is TRBV20-1, the J gene TRBJ1-2; possible D gene TRBD1, 5 bases. The CDR3 contains 11 residues. V lost 6 bases, J lost 3 bases, and 8 bases lay in between. Germline V CDR1 and CDR2: DFQATT, SNEGSKA (reference sequence). In DNA form, the CDR3 reads TGCAGTGCCAGGGAGGACTATGGCTACACCTTC. Its protein product is CSAREDYGYTF.

This clone ranks as medium-sized. The rearrangement joins TRBV2 to TRBJ1-2, with 7 bases matching TRBD1. There are 12 residues in the CDR3. Germline V CDR1 and CDR2: SNHLY, FYNNEI. V shed 5 bases and J 7 bases; nucleotides not matched to a gene: 4. The CDR3 is CASSKQGTGYTF. The CDR3 nucleotides read TGTGCCAGCAGTAAACAGGGGACTGGCTACACCTTC.

This chain uses TRBV5-1 with TRBJ1-3; possibly TRBD1 for D (5 bases). Germline values: CDR1 SGHRS, CDR2 YFSETQ. The CDR3 extends over 16 amino acids. The CDR3 spells CASQDLPFPAGNTIYF. Here the CDR3 DNA reads TGCGCGTCACAGGATCTCCCTTTTCCCGCTGGAAACACCATATATTTT.

This chain connects TRBV6-5 to TRBJ2-7; TRBD1 aligns across 9 bases. Germline V gene sequence: CDR1 MNHEY, CDR2 SVGAGI. Trimming removed 8 bases from V and 2 bases from J; junction bases left unmatched: 4. CDR3 length: 13 residues. CDR3 in DNA: TGTGCCAGCGGGGACAGGGCTACCTACGAGCAGTACTTC. Its protein product is CASGDRATYEQYF.

This clone was detected only a few times. The rearrangement uses TRBV2 and TRBJ2-1; TRBD1 might be the D (5 bases). V dropped 6 bases and J dropped 8 bases, with 14 bases sitting between them. CDR1 and CDR2 (germline): SNHLY, FYNNEI. The CDR3 contains 13 residues. The CDR3 here is CASSSDSPDEQFF. Here the CDR3 DNA reads TGTGCCAGCAGCTCCGACAGTCCGGATGAGCAGTTCTTC.

The chain uses TRBV21-1 and TRBJ1-1; the table calls TRBD1, which could not be checked here. TRBV21-1 counts as a pseudogene. The CDR3 length is 20 residues. Here the CDR3 reads CASSKAGQGALETTSTEAFF. In nucleotides, the CDR3 is TGTGCCAGCAGCAAAGCGGGACAGGGGGCGCTGGAAACCACGAGCACTGAAGCTTTCTTT.

CDR3 loop: CASSVGTGGTYEQYF. The CDR3 nucleotides are TGTGCCAGCAGCGTAGGTACAGGGGGAACCTACGAGCAGTACTTC. V is TRBV9 and J is TRBJ2-7, with 8 bases lining up with TRBD1. With V trimmed by 0 bases and J by 2 bases, 4 bases remained unmatched. This CDR3 spans 15 amino acids. Per the germline V gene, CDR1 is SGDLS and CDR2 is YYNGEE.

CDR3 protein: CASTPRDRVLAGEGNEQFF. The CDR3 coding sequence is TGTGCCAGCACCCCCCGCGACAGGGTGTTAGCCGGAGAGGGGAATGAGCAGTTCTTC. The V and J genes are TRBV28 and TRBJ2-1; 7 positions match TRBD1. The J segment lost 7 bases and the V segment lost 7 bases, leaving 25 bases of the junction unmatched. Germline V gene data show CDR1 as MDHEN and CDR2 as SYDVKM. CDR3 size: 19 residues.

Regarding this clone: Other nucleotide sequences in the sample specify the same CDR3. The chain carries TRBV9 and TRBJ1-1; TRBD1 matches 10 bases. Germline loops: CDR1 SGDLS, CDR2 YYNGEE. V lost 3 bases to trimming and J lost 5 bases; unmatched junction nucleotides: 7. The CDR3 is 15 amino acids. The CDR3 coding sequence is TGTGCCAGCAGCGAGGGGACAGGGGTCGGGACTGAAGCTTTCTTT. It specifies CASSEGTGVGTEAFF.

The V gene is TRBV5-6, the J gene TRBJ1-6, with 7 bases aligning to TRBD1. V lost 1 base and J lost 0; bases outside the gene matches: 4. Per germline, CDR1 SGHDT and CDR2 YYEEEE. The CDR3 extends over 17 amino acids. The CDR3, as DNA: TGTGCCAGCAGCTTGAATAGACAGGGCTCCTATAATTCACCCCTCCACTTT. Amino acid sequence: CASSLNRQGSYNSPLHF.